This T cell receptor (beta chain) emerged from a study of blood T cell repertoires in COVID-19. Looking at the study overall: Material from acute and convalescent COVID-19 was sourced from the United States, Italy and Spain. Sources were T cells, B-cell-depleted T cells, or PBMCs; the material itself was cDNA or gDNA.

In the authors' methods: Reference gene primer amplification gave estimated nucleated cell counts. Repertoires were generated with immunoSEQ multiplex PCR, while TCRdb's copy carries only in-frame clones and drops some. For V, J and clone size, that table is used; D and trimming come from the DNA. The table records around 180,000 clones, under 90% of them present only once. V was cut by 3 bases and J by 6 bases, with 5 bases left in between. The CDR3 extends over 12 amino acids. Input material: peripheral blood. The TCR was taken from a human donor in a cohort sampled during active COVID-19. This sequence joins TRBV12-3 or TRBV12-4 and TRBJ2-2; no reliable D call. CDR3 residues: CASSLRPGELFF. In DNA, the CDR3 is TGTGCCAGCAGTTTGCGTCCCGGGGAGCTGTTTTTT.